This paragraph covers one T cell receptor (beta chain) sequence. This sample is drawn from a study of identifying expanded T cells in peripheral blood. The protocol was immunoSEQ multiplex PCR, while the TCRdb copy is restricted to in-frame clones and leaves out a portion. Of about 98,000 clones listed, about nine tenths are singletons. The V and J ends lost 7 bases and 5 bases respectively, with 20 bases between them. This CDR3 spans 15 amino acids. Germline CDR1 PRHDT, CDR2 FYEKMQ (reference sequence). Sequenced input: blood. V and J are TRBV13 and TRBJ1-1, with a weak D call TRBD1 (6 bases). This sequence originates from a person between 18 and 69 years old in good health. For the CDR3, the DNA is TGTGCCAGCACCACTGGTGGGGGCGCGAGGACTGAAGCTTTCTTT. It encodes CASTTGGGARTEAFF.